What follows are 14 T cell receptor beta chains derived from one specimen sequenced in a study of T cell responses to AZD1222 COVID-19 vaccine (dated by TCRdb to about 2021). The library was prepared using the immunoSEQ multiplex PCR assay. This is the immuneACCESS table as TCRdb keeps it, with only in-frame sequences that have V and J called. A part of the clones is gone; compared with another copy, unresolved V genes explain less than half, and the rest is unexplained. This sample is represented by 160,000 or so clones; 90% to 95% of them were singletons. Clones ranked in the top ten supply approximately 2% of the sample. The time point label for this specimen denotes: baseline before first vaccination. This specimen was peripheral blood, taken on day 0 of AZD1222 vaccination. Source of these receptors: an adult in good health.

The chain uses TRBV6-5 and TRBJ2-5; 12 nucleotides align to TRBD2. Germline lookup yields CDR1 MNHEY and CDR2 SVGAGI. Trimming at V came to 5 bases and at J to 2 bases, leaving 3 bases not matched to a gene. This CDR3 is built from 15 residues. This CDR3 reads CASSRGLAGQETQYF. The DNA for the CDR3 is TGTGCCAGCAGTCGAGGACTAGCGGGACAAGAGACCCAGTACTTC.

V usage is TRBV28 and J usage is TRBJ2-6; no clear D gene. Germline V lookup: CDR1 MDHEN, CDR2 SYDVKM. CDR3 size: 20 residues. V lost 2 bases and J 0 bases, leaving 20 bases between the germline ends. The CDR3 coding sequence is TGTGCCAGCAGTTTAGTGGCCTGGGTAGATCCGATCTCTGGGGCCAACGTCCTGACTTTC. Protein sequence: CASSLVAWVDPISGANVLTF.

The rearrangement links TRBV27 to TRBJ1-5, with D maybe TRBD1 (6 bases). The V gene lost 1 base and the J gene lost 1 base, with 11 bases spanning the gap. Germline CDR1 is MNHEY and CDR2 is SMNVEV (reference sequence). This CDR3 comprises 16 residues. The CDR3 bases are TGTGCCAGCAGTTTATACGGCGGACAGAGCAATCAGCCCCAGCATTTT. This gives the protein CASSLYGGQSNQPQHF.

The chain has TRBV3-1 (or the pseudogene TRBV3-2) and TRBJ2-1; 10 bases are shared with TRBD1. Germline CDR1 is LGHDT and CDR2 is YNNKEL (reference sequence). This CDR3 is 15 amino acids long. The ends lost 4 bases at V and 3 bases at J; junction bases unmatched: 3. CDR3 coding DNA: TGTGCCAGCAGCCCGGGACAGGGGCTCTACAATGAGCAGTTCTTC. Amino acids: CASSPGQGLYNEQFF.

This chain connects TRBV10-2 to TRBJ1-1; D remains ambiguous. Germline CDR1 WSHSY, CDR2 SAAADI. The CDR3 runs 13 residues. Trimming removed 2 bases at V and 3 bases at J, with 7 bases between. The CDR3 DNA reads TGCGCCAGCAGTGAGGAAGGCGACACTGAAGCTTTCTTT. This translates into CASSEEGDTEAFF.

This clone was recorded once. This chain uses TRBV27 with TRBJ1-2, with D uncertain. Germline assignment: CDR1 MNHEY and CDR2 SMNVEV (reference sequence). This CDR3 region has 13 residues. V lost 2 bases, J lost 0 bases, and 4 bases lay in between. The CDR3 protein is CASSLGANYGYTF. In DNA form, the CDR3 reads TGTGCCAGCAGTTTAGGCGCTAACTATGGCTACACCTTC.

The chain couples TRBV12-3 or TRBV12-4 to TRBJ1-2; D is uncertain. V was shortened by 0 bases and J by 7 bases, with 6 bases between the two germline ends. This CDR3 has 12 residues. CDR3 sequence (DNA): TGTGCCAGCAGTTTAGCGGAGCGTGGCTACACCTTC. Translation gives CASSLAERGYTF.

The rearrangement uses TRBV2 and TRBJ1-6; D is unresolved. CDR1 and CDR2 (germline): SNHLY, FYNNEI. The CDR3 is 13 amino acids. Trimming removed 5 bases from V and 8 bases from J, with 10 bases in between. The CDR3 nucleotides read TGTGCCAGCAGTACAGCGGTTGATTCACCCCTCCACTTT. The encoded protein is CASSTAVDSPLHF.

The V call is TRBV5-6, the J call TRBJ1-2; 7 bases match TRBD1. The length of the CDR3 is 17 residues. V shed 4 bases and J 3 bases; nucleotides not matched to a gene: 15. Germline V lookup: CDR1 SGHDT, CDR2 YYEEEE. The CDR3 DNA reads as TGTGCCAGCAGCGACCAACCAGGGGGGGCGCGTTACTATGGCTACACCTTC. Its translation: CASSDQPGGARYYGYTF.

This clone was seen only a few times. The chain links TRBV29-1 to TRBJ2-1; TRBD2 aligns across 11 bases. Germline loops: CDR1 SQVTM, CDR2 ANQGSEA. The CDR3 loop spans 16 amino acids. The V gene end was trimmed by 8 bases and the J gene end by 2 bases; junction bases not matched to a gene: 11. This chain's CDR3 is CSLEGGTSGPYNEQFF. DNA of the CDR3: TGCAGCCTAGAAGGAGGGACTAGCGGTCCCTACAATGAGCAGTTCTTC.

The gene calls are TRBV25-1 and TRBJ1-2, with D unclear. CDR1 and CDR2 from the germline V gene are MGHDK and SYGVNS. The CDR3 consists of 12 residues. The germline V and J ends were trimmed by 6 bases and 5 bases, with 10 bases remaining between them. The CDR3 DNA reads TGTGCCAGCAGCGAAGCGGCATATGGCTACACCTTC. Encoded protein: CASSEAAYGYTF.

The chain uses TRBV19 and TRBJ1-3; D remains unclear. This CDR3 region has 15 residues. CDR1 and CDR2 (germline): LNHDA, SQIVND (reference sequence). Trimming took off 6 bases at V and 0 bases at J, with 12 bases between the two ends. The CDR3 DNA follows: TGTGCCAGTAGGCCCGGTGGAAGCTCTGGAAACACCATATATTTT. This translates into CASRPGGSSGNTIYF.

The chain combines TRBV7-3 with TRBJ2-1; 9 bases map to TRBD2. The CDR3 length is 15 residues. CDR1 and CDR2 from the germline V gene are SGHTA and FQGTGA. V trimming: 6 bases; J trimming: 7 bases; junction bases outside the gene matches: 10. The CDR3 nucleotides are TGTGCCAGCAGGGGCGCGGGAGGGCCTATGAATGAGCAGTTCTTC. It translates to CASRGAGGPMNEQFF.

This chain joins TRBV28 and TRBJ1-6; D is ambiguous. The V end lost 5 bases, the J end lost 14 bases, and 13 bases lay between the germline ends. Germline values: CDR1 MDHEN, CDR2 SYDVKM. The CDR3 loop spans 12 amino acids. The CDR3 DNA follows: TGTGCCAGCAGTCTCTCCTTGGAGGCCCTCCACTTT. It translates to CASSLSLEALHF.